This passage covers 11 T cell receptor beta chains from one sample sequenced in a study of a mutant IDH1 vaccine in newly diagnosed glioma. Assay: immunoSEQ multiplex PCR; the TCRdb copy retains only in-frame clones and omits some. Altogether about 51,000 clones are present, more than 60% being singletons, with the ten largest covering over 1.5%. Time point reported: baseline, week 1 (first vaccination visit). Treatment defined: pre-vaccination baseline after standard-of-care therapy. The material was PBMCs, obtained from a glioma patient treated with radiotherapy, temozolomide or both. The receptor set was obtained from a woman aged 40 to 50 with glioma.

The chain combines TRBV11-2 with TRBJ1-1; D is perhaps TRBD1 (6 bases). Trimming took off 5 bases at V and 0 bases at J, with 10 bases between the two ends. The germline V gene encodes CDR1 SGHAT and CDR2 FQNNGV. The CDR3 totals 14 residues. In DNA form, the CDR3 reads TGTGCCAGCAGCGAACAGGGACTGAACACTGAAGCTTTCTTT. It translates to CASSEQGLNTEAFF.

This clone occurred a few times. This chain joins TRBV29-1 and TRBJ1-1; D perhaps matches TRBD1 (5 bases). This CDR3 is built from 13 residues. The germline gives CDR1 SQVTM, CDR2 ANQGSEA. The V and J ends lost 2 bases and 7 bases respectively, with 14 bases between them. This CDR3 is CSVEKGPRSEAFF. CDR3 nucleotide sequence: TGCAGCGTTGAAAAGGGACCCCGGAGTGAAGCTTTCTTT.

This clone was detected a few times. V and J are TRBV19 and TRBJ2-3; 7 bases are a match to TRBD1. Germline lookup yields CDR1 LNHDA and CDR2 SQIVND (reference sequence). The CDR3 extends over 15 amino acids. Trimming took 9 bases from V and 2 from J; bases not matched to a gene: 11. In DNA, the CDR3 is TGTGCCAGCTCACAGGGGCCTTCCTCCACAGATACGCAGTATTTT. Amino acids: CASSQGPSSTDTQYF.

This clone has just one count. The genes are TRBV15 and TRBJ2-3; TRBD2 agrees at 13 bases. The CDR3 has 15 residues. Germline V gene data show CDR1 as LNHNV and CDR2 as YYDKDF (reference sequence). V shed 5 bases and J 3 bases; nucleotides not matched to a gene: 2. As DNA, the CDR3 is TGTGCCACCAGCGGGACTAGCGGGGCTACAGATACGCAGTATTTT. Protein sequence: CATSGTSGATDTQYF.

Worth noting for this clone: An end of the junction differs from the germline gene, which may be a read error. V and J are TRBV2 and TRBJ1-2; D is unresolved. Germline V CDR1 and CDR2: SNHLY, FYNNEI. CDR3 length: 8 amino acids. The CDR3 protein is CARDGHTF. The CDR3 DNA sequence: TGTGCCAGGGATGGCCACACCTTC. Combining the CDR3 with reference TRBV2 and TRBJ1-2 gives the whole variable domain EPEVTQTPSHQVTQMGQEVILRCVPISNHLYFYWYRQILGQKVEFLVSFYNNEISEKSEIFDDQFSVERPDGSNFTLKIRSTKLEDSAMYFCARDGHTFGSGTRLTVV.

The chain combines TRBV5-1 with TRBJ1-3, with unresolved D. V lost 0 bases and J lost 0, with 4 bases in between. The germline CDR1 and CDR2 sequences are SGHRS and YFSETQ. The CDR3 contains 14 residues. The CDR3 loop is CASSLASSGNTIYF. CDR3 nucleotides: TGCGCCAGCAGCTTGGCCTCCTCTGGAAACACCATATATTTT.

This clone occurred a few times. V is TRBV19 and J is TRBJ1-1, with D possibly matching TRBD1 (5 bases). The CDR3 is 15 amino acids. Trimming cost V 5 bases and J 0 bases, with 13 bases left between them. From germline, CDR1 is LNHDA and CDR2 SQIVND (reference sequence). The CDR3 DNA is TGTGCCAGTAGTTTAGGGACGTACATGAACACTGAAGCTTTCTTT. It yields the protein CASSLGTYMNTEAFF.

V gene TRBV30 combines with J gene TRBJ1-3; D remains unclear. Trimming took 6 bases from V and 2 from J, leaving 8 bases between them. The CDR3 is made up of 12 amino acids. Germline CDR1 and CDR2: GTSNPN and SVGIG (reference sequence). This chain's CDR3 is CACRRPGNTIYF. The CDR3 bases are TGTGCCTGTAGGAGGCCTGGAAACACCATATATTTT.

This chain connects TRBV5-1 to TRBJ1-2; no reliable D call. CDR1 and CDR2 (germline): SGHRS, YFSETQ. Trimming removed 2 bases at V and 2 bases at J, with 10 bases between. This CDR3 spans 14 amino acids. The CDR3, as DNA: TGCGCCAGCAGCTTCGAGACACCCAACTATGGCTACACCTTC. The encoded protein is CASSFETPNYGYTF.

The CDR3 reads CASSPGAAAPIGELFF. In DNA, the CDR3 is TGCGCCAGCAGCCCAGGAGCGGCGGCCCCTATCGGGGAGCTGTTTTTT. This chain joins TRBV4-1 and TRBJ2-2, with TRBD2 as a possible D gene (5 bases). V gave up 4 bases and J gave up 7 bases, with 19 bases separating them. CDR3 length: 16 amino acids. The germline V gene encodes CDR1 MGHRA and CDR2 YSYEKL.

The J gene is TRBJ2-1, the V gene TRBV5-1; D is ambiguous. The CDR3 spans 12 residues. V gave up 2 bases and J gave up 9 bases, with 9 bases separating them. Germline V gene data show CDR1 as SGHRS and CDR2 as YFSETQ. DNA for the CDR3: TGCGCCAGCAGCTTAGTACAGACTGAGCAGTTCTTC. This translates into CASSLVQTEQFF.